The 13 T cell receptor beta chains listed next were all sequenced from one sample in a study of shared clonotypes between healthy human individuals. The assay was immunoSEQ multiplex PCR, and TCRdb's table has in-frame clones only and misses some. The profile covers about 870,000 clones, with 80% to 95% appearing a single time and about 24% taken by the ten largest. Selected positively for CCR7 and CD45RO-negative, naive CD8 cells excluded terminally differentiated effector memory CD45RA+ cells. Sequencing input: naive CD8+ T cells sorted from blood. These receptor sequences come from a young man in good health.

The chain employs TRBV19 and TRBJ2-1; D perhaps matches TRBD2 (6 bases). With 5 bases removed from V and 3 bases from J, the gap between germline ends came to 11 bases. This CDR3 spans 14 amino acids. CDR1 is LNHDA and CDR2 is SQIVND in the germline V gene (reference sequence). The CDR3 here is CASSLSSDYNEQFF. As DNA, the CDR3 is TGTGCCAGTAGTCTGTCTAGCGACTACAATGAGCAGTTCTTC.

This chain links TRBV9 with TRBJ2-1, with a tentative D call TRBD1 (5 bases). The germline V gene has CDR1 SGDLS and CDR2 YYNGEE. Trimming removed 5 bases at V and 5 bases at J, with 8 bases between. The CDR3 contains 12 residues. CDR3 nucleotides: TGTGCCAGCAGTGGGGCAAACAATGAGCAGTTCTTC. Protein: CASSGANNEQFF.

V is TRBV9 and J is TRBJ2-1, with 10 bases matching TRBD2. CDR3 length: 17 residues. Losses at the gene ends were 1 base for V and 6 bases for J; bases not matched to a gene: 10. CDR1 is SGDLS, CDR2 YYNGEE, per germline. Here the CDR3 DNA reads TGTGCCAGCAGCGTAAACCTCCCTAGCGGGGGCTCCAATGAGCAGTTCTTC. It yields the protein CASSVNLPSGGSNEQFF.

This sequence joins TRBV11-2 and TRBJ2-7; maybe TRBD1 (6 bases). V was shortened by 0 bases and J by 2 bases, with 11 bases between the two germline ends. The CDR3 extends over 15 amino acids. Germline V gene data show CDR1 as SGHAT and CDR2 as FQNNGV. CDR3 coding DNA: TGTGCCAGCAGCTTAGAACCGGGACACACCTACGAGCAGTACTTC. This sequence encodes CASSLEPGHTYEQYF.

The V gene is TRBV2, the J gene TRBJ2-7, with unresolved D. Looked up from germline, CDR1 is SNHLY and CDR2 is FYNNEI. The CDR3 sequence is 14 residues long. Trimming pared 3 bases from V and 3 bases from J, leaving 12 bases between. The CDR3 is CASSERRAGYEQYF. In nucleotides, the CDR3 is TGTGCCAGCAGTGAGCGTCGTGCTGGCTACGAGCAGTACTTC.

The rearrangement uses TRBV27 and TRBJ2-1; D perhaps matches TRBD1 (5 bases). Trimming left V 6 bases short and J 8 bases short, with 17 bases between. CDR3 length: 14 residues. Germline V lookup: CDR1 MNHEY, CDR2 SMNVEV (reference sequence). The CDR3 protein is CASSPIVEGDEQFF. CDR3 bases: TGTGCCAGCAGCCCCATTGTAGAAGGGGATGAGCAGTTCTTC.

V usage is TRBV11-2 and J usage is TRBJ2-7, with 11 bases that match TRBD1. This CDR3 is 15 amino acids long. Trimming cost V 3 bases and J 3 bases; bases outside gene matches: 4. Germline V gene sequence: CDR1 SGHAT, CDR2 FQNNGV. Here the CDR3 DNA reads TGTGCCAGCAGCTTGGGGACAGGGGGTTTCTACGAGCAGTACTTC. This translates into CASSLGTGGFYEQYF.

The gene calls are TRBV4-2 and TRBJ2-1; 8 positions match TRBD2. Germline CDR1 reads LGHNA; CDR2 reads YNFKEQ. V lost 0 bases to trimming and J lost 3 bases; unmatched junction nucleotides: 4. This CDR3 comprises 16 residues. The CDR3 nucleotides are TGTGCCAGCAGCCAAGACTCGGGACTAGGCTACAATGAGCAGTTCTTC. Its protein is CASSQDSGLGYNEQFF.

The CDR3 DNA is TGTGCCAGCAGGATAATTGGGACAGAGTACGAGCAGTACTTC. It translates to CASRIIGTEYEQYF. V is TRBV6-1 and J is TRBJ2-7; 7 nucleotides line up with TRBD1. With 6 bases clipped from V and 4 bases from J, the junction kept 9 bases outside the gene matches. The CDR3 totals 14 residues. CDR1 is MNHNS and CDR2 is SASEGT in the germline V gene.

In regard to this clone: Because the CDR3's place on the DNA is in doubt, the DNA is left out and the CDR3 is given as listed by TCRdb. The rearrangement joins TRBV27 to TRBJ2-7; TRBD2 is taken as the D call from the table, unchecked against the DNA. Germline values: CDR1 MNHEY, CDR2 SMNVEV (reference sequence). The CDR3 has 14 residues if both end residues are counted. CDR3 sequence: CASSSSESRYEQYF.

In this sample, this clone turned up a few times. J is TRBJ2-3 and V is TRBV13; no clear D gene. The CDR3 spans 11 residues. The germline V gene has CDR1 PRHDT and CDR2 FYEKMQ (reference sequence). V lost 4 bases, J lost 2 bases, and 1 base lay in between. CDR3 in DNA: TGTGCCAGCAGCTACACAGATACGCAGTATTTT. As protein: CASSYTDTQYF.

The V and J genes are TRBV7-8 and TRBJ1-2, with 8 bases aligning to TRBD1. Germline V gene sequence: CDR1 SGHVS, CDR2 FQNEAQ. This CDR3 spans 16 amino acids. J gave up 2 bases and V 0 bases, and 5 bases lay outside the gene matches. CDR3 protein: CASSLAPGGWNYGYTF. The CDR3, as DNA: TGTGCCAGCAGCTTAGCGCCAGGGGGCTGGAACTATGGCTACACCTTC.

CDR3 residues: CASSQDGPRDIQYF. Here the CDR3 DNA reads TGCGCCAGCAGCCAAGACGGGCCAAGGGACATTCAGTACTTC. The rearrangement links TRBV4-1 to TRBJ2-4; D remains ambiguous. V was trimmed by 0 bases and J by 8 bases, leaving 11 bases between them. The CDR3 totals 14 residues. Looked up from germline, CDR1 is MGHRA and CDR2 is YSYEKL.